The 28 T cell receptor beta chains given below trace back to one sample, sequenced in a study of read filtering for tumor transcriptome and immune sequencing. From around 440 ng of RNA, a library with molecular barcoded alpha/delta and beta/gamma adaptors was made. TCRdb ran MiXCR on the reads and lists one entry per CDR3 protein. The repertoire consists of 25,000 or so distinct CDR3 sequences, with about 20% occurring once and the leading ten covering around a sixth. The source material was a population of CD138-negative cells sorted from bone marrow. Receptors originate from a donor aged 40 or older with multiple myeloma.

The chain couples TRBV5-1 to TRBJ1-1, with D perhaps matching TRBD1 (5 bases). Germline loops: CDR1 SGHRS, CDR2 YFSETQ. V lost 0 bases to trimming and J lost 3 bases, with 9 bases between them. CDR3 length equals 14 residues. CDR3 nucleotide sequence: TGCGCCAGCAGCTTGGGACAGTTACACACTGAAGCTTTCTTT. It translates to CASSLGQLHTEAFF.

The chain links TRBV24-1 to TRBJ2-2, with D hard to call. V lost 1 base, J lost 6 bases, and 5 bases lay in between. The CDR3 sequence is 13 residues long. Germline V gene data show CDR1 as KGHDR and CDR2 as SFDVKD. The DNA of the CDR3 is TGTGCCACCAGTGATTTATCCGCCGGGGAGCTGTTTTTT. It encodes CATSDLSAGELFF.

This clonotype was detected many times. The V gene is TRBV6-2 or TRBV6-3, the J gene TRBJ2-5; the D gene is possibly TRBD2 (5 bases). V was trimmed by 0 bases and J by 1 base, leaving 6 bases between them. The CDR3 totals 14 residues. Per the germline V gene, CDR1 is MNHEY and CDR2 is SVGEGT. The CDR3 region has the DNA TGTGCCAGCAGTTACTCGGAGGTCCAAGAGACCCAGTACTTC. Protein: CASSYSEVQETQYF.

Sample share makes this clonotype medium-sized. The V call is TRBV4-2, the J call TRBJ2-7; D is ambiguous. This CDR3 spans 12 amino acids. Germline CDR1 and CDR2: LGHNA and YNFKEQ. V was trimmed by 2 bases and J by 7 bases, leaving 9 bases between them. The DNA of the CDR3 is TGTGCCAGCAGCCAAACGGATGGGGAGCAGTACTTC. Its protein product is CASSQTDGEQYF.

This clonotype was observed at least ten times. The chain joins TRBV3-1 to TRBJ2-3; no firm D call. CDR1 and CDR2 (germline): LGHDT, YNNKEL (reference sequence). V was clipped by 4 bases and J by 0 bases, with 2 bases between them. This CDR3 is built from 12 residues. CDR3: CASSPSTDTQYF. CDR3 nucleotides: TGTGCCAGCAGCCCTAGCACAGATACGCAGTATTTT.

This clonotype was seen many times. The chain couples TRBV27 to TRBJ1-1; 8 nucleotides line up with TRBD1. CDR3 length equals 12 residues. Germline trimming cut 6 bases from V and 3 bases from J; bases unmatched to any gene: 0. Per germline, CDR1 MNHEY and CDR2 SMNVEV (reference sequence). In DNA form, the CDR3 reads TGTGCCAGCAGACAGGGGGACACTGAAGCTTTCTTT. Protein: CASRQGDTEAFF.

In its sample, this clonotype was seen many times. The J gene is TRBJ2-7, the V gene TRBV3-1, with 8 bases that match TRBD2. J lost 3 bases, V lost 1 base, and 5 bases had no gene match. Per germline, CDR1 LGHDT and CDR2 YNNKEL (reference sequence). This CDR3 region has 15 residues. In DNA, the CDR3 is TGTGCCAGCAGCCAAGGAAGCGGGAGAATCTACGAGCAGTACTTC. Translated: CASSQGSGRIYEQYF.

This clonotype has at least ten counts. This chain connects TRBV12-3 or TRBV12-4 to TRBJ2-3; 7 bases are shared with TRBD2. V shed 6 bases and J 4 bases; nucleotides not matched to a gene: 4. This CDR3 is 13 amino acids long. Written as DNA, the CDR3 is TGTGCCAGCAGGAGTGGGGGGGCAGATACGCAGTATTTT. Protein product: CASRSGGADTQYF.

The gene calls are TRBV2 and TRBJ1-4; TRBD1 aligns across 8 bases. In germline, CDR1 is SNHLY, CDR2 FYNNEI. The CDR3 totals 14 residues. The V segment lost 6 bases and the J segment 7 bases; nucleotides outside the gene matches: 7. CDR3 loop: CASRLNRGVEKLFF. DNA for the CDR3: TGTGCCAGCAGGCTTAACAGGGGGGTTGAAAAACTGTTTTTT.

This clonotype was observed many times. This CDR3 is CASLEGQGNYEQYF. CDR3 DNA sequence: TGTGCCAGCTTGGAAGGACAGGGCAACTACGAGCAGTACTTC. The rearrangement links TRBV18 to TRBJ2-7; 8 bases line up with TRBD1. There are 14 residues in the CDR3. Per the germline V gene, CDR1 is KGHSH and CDR2 is LQKENI. J lost 3 bases, V lost 7 bases, and 8 bases had no gene match.

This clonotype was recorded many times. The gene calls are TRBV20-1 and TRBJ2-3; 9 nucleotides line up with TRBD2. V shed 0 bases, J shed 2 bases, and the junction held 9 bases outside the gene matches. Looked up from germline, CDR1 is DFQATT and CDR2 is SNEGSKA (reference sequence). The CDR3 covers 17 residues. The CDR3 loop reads CSARDPGLAGLTDTQYF. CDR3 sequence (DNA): TGCAGTGCTAGAGATCCTGGCCTAGCGGGGCTCACAGATACGCAGTATTTT.

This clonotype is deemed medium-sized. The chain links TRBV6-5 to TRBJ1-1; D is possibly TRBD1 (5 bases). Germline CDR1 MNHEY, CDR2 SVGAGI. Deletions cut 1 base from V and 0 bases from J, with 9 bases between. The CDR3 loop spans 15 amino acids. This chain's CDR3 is CASSYLGGMNTEAFF. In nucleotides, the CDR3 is TGTGCCAGCAGTTACTTGGGGGGAATGAACACTGAAGCTTTCTTT.

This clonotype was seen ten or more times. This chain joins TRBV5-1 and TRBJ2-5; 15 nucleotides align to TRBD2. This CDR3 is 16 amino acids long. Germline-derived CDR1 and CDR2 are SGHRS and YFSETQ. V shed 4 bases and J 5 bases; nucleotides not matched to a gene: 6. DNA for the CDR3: TGCGCCAGCAGCCTGGGACTAGCGGGAGGACAGGAGACCCAGTACTTC. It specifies CASSLGLAGGQETQYF. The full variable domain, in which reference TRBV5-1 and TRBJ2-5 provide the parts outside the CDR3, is KAGVTQTPRYLIKTRGQQVTLSCSPISGHRSVSWYQQTPGQGLQFLFEYFSETQRNKGNFPGRFSGRQFSNSRSEMNVSTLELGDSALYLCASSLGLAGGQETQYFGPGTRLLVL.

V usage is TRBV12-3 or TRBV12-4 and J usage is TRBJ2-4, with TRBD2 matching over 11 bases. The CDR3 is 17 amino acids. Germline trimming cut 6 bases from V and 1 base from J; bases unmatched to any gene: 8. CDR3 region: CASSRTSGSGAKNIQYF. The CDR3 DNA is TGTGCCAGCAGCCGCACTAGCGGGAGTGGTGCCAAAAACATTCAGTACTTC.

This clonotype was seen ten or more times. CDR3 bases: TGCGCCAGCAGCCCTAAGTCGTCCAACACTGAAGCTTTCTTT. Its protein is CASSPKSSNTEAFF. This chain joins TRBV4-1 and TRBJ1-1; D is unclear. V lost 4 bases, J lost 2 bases, and 11 bases lay in between. The V gene's germline CDR1 is MGHRA and CDR2 YSYEKL. The CDR3 covers 14 residues.

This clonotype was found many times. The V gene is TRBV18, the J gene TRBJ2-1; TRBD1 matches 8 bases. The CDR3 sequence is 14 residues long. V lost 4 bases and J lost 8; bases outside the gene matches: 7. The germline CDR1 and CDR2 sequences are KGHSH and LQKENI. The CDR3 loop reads CASSRPDRADEQFF. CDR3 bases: TGTGCCAGCTCACGGCCGGACAGGGCGGATGAGCAGTTCTTC.

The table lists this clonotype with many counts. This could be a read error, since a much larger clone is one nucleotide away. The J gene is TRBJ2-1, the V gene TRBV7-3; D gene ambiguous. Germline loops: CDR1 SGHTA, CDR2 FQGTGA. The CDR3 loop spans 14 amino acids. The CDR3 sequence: CASSADPSYNEQLF. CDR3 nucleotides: TGTGCCAGCAGCGCAGATCCCAGTTACAATGAGCAGCTCTTC.

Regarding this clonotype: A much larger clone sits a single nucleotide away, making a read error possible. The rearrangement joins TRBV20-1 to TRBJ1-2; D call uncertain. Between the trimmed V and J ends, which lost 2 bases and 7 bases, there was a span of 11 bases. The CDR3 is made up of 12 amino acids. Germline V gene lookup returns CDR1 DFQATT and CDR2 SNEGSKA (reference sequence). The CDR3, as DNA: TGCAGTGCTAGAAAGGAGACCCTTGGCTACACCTTC. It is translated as CSARKETLGYTF.

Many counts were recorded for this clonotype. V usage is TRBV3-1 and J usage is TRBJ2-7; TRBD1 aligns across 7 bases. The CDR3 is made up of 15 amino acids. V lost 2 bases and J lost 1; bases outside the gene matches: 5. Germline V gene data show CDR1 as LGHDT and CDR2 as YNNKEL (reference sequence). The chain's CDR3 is CASSQLPGQSYEQYF. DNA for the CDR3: TGTGCCAGCAGCCAACTTCCGGGACAGTCCTACGAGCAGTACTTC.

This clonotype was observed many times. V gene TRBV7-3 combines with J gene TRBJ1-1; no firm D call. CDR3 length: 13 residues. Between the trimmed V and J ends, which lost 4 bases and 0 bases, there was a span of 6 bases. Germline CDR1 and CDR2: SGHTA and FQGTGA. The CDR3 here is CASSYEMNTEAFF. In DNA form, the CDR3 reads TGTGCCAGCAGCTACGAGATGAACACTGAAGCTTTCTTT.

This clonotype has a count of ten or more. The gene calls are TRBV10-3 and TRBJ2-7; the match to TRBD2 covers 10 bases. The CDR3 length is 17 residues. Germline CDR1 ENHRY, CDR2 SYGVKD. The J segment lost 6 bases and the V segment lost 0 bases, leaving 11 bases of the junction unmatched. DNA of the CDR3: TGTGCCATCAGTGAGTCCGAACTAGCGGGATCTTCGACCGAGCAGTACTTC. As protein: CAISESELAGSSTEQYF.

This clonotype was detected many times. The CDR3 coding sequence is TGTGCCAGCAGCTTATCGGCGGGTTTAGCGAGCTCCTACAATGAGCAGTTCTTC. This encodes CASSLSAGLASSYNEQFF. The genes are TRBV7-9 and TRBJ2-1; D is perhaps TRBD2 (5 bases). V lost 2 bases, J lost 0 bases, and 17 bases lay in between. Germline CDR1 is SEHNR and CDR2 is FQNEAQ (reference sequence). CDR3 length: 18 amino acids.

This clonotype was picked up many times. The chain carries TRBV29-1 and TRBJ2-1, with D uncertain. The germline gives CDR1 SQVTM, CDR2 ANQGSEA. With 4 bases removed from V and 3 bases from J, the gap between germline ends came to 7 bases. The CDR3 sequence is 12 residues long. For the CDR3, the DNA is TGCAGCGTTGGGGAAAACTACAATGAGCAGTTCTTC. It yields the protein CSVGENYNEQFF.

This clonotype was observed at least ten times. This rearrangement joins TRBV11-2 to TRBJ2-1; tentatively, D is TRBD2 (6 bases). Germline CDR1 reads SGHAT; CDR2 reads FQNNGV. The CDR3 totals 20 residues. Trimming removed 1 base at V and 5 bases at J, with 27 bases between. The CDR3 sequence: CASSLVFDSAGPRRHNEQFF. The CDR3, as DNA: TGTGCCAGCAGCTTAGTTTTTGACTCGGCGGGACCCCGGCGCCACAATGAGCAGTTCTTC. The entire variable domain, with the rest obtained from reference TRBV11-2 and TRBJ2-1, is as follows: EAGVAQSPRYKIIEKRQSVAFWCNPISGHATLYWYQQILGQGPKLLIQFQNNGVVDDSQLPKDRFSAERLKGVDSTLKIQPAKLEDSAVYLCASSLVFDSAGPRRHNEQFFGPGTRLTVL.

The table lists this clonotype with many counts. The CDR3 reads CASSSGLGNTGELFF. Written as DNA, the CDR3 is TGCGCCAGCAGCTCGGGACTAGGGAACACCGGGGAGCTGTTTTTT. The V call is TRBV5-1, the J call TRBJ2-2, with 8 bases that match TRBD2. After removal of 3 bases from V and 1 base from J, the junction contained 2 bases not matched to a gene. The V gene's germline CDR1 is SGHRS and CDR2 YFSETQ. The CDR3 consists of 15 residues.

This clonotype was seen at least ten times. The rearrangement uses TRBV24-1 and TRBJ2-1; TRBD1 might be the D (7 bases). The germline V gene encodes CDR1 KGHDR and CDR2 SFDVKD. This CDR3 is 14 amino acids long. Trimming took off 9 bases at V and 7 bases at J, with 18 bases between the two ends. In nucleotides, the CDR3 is TGTGCCACCCAGGGTGACAGGGAGGTGAATGAGCAGTTCTTC. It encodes CATQGDREVNEQFF.

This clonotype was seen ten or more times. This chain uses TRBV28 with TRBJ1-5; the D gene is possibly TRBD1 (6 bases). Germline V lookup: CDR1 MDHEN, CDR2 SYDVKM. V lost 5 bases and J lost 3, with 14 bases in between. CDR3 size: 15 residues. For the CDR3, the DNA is TGTGCCAGCAGTCTCCCGGGGACAATCAATCAGCCCCAGCATTTT. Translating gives CASSLPGTINQPQHF.

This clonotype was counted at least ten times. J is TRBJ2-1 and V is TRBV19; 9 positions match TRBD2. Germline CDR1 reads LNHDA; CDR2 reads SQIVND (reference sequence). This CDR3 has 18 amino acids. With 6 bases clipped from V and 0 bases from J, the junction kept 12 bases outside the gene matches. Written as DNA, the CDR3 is TGTGCCAGTAGGGCCCGTACTAGCGGGTTACTCTCCTACAATGAGCAGTTCTTC. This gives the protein CASRARTSGLLSYNEQFF.